The table lists the clone carrying this T cell receptor beta chain with many counts. The antigen is unknown. These data originate in a study of blood T cells in healthy people across ages. Overall study results and limits: Those diversity estimates obtained from one million T cells were thought to be underestimates.

V dropped 7 bases and J dropped 7 bases, with 17 bases sitting between them. The CDR3 length is 14 residues. Every donor provided around 10 milliliters of peripheral blood. PBMCs numbering at least 6 million were isolated per sample. A second PCR, run for about 6 to 12 cycles, used a sample-barcoded 5' primer plus a J-beta primer mix. A single record per CDR3 protein comes from TCRdb applying MiXCR to the 5' RACE reads. The sample has about 1,500,000 distinct CDR3 sequences; 28% are singletons. The sequencing input was blood. This chain links TRBV12-3 or TRBV12-4 with TRBJ2-1; the D gene is possibly TRBD2 (6 bases). This receptor was obtained from a woman in her thirties in good health. CDR3 nucleotides: TGTGCCAGCACACCGGGTAGCGGAGATAATGAGCAGTTCTTC. Translating gives CASTPGSGDNEQFF.